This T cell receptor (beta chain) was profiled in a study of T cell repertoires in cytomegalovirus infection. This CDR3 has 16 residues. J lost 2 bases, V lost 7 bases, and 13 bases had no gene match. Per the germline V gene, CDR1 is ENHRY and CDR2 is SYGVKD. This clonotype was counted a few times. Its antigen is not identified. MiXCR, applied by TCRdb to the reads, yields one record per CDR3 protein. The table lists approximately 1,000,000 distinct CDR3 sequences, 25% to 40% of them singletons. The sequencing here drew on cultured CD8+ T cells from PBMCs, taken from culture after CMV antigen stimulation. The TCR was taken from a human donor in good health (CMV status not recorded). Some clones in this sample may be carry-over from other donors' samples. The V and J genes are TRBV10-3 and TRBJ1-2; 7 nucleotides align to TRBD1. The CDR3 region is CAIKTPDRAGNYGYTF. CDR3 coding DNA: TGTGCCATCAAGACCCCAGACAGGGCAGGAAACTATGGCTACACCTTC.